This T cell receptor beta chain was profiled in a study of blood T cell repertoires in COVID-19. Study-wide context: Acute and convalescent COVID-19 samples came from the United States, Italy and Spain. PBMCs, B-cell-depleted T cells, or T cells provided the cDNA or gDNA that made up the material.

In the original analysis: Estimation of nucleated cell counts relied on the amplification of reference gene primers. Profiled with immunoSEQ multiplex PCR; TCRdb holds only in-frame clones, not every one. V, J and clone size are those of that table, while D and trimming were read from the DNA. The sample yields 300,000 to 400,000 clones, 75% to 90% seen once. Patients at the Seattle site were enrolled during active infection and followed longitudinally. Per the germline V gene, CDR1 is SGDLS and CDR2 is YYNGEE. The CDR3 contains 16 residues. Trimming stripped 4 bases from V and 3 bases from J, with 19 bases between.

The rearrangement joins TRBV9 to TRBJ1-2; TRBD1 is a possible D gene (5 bases). The specimen sequenced was peripheral blood. This sequence originates from a woman aged 45-60 years with COVID-19, enrolled during active disease. DNA of the CDR3: TGTGCCAGCAGCCCCTATTTTGGGGCGGATGACTATGGCTACACCTTC. Its translation: CASSPYFGADDYGYTF.